This T cell receptor (beta chain) was identified during a study of identical twins. Whole-study results and caveats: The conclusions drew on cross-sectional statistical analysis instead of tracking the same donors. Researchers reported excess low generation probability among twin-shared out-of-frame alpha sequences.

TCRdb itself ran the 5' RACE reads through MiXCR, one entry per CDR3 protein. The table includes more than 1.5 million distinct CDR3 sequences, around a third detected once. J lost 4 bases, V lost 0 bases, and 5 bases had no gene match. Looked up from germline, CDR1 is ENHRY and CDR2 is SYGVKD. The CDR3 consists of 15 residues. This clonotype was seen only a few times. Antigen specificity is unknown. The sample was cord blood. The chain joins TRBV10-3 to TRBJ1-1; TRBD1 matches at 7 bases. The receptor was isolated from a newborn girl in good health. The CDR3 loop is CAISESMTGSTEAFF. The CDR3 DNA is TGTGCCATCAGTGAGTCTATGACAGGGAGCACTGAAGCTTTCTTT.